This T cell receptor (beta chain) was recovered during a study of spatial heterogeneity in lung cancer. Study-wide context: Combinations of a unique TCR and a UMI were tallied in raw reads, and on average each appeared more than ten times.

Time point specified: sample taken at primary tumor resection. A total of approximately 69 untreated early-stage non-small cell lung cancer patients served as donors. The input material, whole RNA from tumor, nontumor lung or frozen PBMC, was sequenced unsorted. Unique molecular identifiers, one per molecule, were present on every TCR cDNA molecule. TCRdb independently ran MiXCR on the 5' RACE reads; one entry per CDR3 protein. The sample yields about 6,000 distinct CDR3 sequences, 12% to 15% seen once. General observations from the study: One measure, the expanded intratumoral alpha and beta TCR count, tracked tumor mutation counts.

V lost 2 bases to trimming and J lost 7 bases, with 11 bases between them. This CDR3 spans 14 amino acids. CDR1 is MNHEY and CDR2 is SMNVEV in the germline V gene (reference sequence). This clonotype was detected many times. Its antigen remains unidentified. This receptor was identified in a male donor with early-stage non-small cell lung cancer. This specimen was lung tumor tissue, taken at surgery. This rearrangement joins TRBV27 to TRBJ2-2, with D possibly being TRBD1 (6 bases). CDR3 coding DNA: TGTGCCAGCAGTTTAAAGACGGGACACGGGGAGCTGTTTTTT. This codes for CASSLKTGHGELFF.